This T cell receptor (beta chain) was captured in a study of blood T cell repertoires in COVID-19. In the study overall: Both acute and convalescent COVID-19 samples were obtained from the United States, Italy and Spain. PBMCs, B-cell-depleted T cells, or T cells provided the cDNA or gDNA that made up the material.

The authors' processing: Estimated nucleated cell counts came from reference gene primer amplification. Produced via immunoSEQ multiplex PCR; TCRdb's table is partial and in-frame only. V, J and clone size are taken as reported in that table, and D and trimming were inferred from the DNA itself. The sample has 170,000 or so clones, more than 75% seen once. V lost 2 bases and J 2 bases, leaving 12 bases between the germline ends. CDR1 and CDR2 from the germline V gene are SGHTA and FQGNSA. The CDR3 loop spans 15 amino acids. This clonotype was sampled from a woman aged 18-30 years who had recovered from COVID-19. The V and J genes are TRBV7-2 and TRBJ2-5; tentative D call: TRBD2 (5 bases). Sequenced: peripheral blood. The CDR3 protein is CASSLIYGVQETQYF. In nucleotides, the CDR3 is TGTGCCAGCAGCTTAATCTACGGGGTTCAAGAGACCCAGTACTTC.